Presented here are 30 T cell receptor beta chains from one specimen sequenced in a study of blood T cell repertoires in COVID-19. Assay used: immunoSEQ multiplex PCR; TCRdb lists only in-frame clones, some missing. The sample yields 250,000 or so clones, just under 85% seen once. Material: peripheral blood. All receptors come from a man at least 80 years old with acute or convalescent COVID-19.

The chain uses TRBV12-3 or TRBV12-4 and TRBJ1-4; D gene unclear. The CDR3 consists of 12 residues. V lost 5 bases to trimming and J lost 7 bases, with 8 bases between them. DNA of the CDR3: TGTGCCAGCAGTCGCCTACTTGAAAAACTGTTTTTT. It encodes CASSRLLEKLFF.

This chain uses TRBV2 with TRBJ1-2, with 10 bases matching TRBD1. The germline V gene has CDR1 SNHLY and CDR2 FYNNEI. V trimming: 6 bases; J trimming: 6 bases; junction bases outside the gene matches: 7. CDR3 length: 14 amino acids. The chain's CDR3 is CASSGTGVGDGYTF. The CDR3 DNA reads TGTGCCAGCAGCGGGACAGGGGTTGGGGATGGCTACACCTTC.

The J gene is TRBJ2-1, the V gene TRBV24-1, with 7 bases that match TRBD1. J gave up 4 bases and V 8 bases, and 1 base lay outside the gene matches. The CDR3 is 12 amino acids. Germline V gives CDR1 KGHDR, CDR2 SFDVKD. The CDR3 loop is CATKGQYNEQFF. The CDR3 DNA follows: TGTGCCACCAAGGGACAGTACAATGAGCAGTTCTTC.

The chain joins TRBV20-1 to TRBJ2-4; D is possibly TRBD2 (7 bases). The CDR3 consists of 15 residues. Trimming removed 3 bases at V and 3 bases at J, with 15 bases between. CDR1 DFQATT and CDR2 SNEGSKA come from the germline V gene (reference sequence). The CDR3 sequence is CSASGGGALKNIQYF. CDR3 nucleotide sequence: TGCAGTGCTAGTGGGGGGGGCGCTCTCAAAAACATTCAGTACTTC.

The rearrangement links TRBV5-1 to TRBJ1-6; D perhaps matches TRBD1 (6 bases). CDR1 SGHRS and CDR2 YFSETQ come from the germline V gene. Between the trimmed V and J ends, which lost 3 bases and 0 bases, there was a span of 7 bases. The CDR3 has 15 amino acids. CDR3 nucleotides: TGCGCCAGCAGCTCAGGGGCCTCCTATAATTCACCCCTCCACTTT. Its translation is CASSSGASYNSPLHF.

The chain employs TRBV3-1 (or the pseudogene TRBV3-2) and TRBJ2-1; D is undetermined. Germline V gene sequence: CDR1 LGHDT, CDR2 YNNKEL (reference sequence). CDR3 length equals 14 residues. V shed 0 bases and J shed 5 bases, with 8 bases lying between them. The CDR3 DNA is TGTGCCAGCAGCCAAGAGCGGCGGAACAATGAGCAGTTCTTC. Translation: CASSQERRNNEQFF.

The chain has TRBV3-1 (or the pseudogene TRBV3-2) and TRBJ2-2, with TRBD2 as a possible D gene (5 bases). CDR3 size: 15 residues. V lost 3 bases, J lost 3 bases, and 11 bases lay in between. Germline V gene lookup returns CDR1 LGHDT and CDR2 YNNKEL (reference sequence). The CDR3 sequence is CASSHSVRYTGELFF. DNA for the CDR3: TGTGCCAGCAGCCATAGCGTACGCTACACCGGGGAGCTGTTTTTT.

CDR3 in amino acids: CASSLAEGRKSWAFF. As DNA, the CDR3 is TGTGCCAGCAGCTTAGCTGAGGGGAGGAAAAGTTGGGCTTTCTTT. The chain carries TRBV13 and TRBJ1-1; tentative D call: TRBD1 (5 bases). Germline CDR1 is PRHDT and CDR2 is FYEKMQ (reference sequence). The length of the CDR3 is 15 residues. V was shortened by 1 base and J by 11 bases, with 20 bases between the two germline ends.

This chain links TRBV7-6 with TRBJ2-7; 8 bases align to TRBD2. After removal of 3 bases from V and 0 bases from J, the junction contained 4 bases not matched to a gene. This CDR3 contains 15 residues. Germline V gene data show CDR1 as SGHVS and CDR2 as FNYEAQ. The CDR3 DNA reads TGTGCCAGCAGCTTGACTAGCGAGCTCTCCTACGAGCAGTACTTC. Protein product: CASSLTSELSYEQYF.

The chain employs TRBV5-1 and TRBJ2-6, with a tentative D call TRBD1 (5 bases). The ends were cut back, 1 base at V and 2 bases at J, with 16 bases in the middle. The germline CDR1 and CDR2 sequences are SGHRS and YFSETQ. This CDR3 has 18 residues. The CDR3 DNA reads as TGCGCCAGCAGCTTGTTGCCCGCAGGGAACACTGGGGCCAACGTCCTGACTTTC. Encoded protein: CASSLLPAGNTGANVLTF.

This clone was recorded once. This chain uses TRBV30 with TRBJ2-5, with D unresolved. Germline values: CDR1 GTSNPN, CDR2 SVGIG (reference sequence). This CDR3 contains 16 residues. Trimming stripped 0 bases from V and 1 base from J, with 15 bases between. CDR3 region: CAWSVRRSPFQETQYF. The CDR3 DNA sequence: TGTGCCTGGAGTGTACGTCGGAGTCCGTTCCAAGAGACCCAGTACTTC.

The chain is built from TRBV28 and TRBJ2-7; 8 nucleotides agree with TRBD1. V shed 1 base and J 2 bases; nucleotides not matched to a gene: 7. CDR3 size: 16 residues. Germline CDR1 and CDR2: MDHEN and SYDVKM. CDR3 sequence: CASSLLFQGATYEQYF. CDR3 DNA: TGTGCCAGCAGTTTATTGTTCCAGGGGGCTACCTACGAGCAGTACTTC.

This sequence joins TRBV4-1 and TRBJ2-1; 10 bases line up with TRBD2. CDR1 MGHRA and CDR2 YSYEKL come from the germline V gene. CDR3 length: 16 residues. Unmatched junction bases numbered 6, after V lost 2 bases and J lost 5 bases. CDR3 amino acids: CASSQPTSGINNEQFF. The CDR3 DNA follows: TGCGCCAGCAGCCAACCAACTAGCGGGATCAACAATGAGCAGTTCTTC.

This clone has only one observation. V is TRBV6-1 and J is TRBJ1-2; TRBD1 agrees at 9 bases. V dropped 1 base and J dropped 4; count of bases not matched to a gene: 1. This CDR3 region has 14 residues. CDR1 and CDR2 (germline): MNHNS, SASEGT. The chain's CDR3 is CASSEGQGGYGYTF. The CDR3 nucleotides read TGTGCCAGCAGTGAAGGACAGGGGGGCTATGGCTACACCTTC.

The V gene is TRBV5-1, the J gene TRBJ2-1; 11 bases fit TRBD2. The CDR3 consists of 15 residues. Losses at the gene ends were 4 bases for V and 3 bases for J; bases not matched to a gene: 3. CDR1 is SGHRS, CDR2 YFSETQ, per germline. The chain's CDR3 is CASSVLAGDYNEQFF. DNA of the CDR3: TGCGCCAGCAGCGTACTAGCGGGAGACTACAATGAGCAGTTCTTC.

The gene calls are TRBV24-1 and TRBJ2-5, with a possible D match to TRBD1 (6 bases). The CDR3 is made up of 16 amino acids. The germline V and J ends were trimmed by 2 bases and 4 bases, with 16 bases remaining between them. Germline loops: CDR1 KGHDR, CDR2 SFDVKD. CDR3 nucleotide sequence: TGTGCCACCAGTGATTCTGGCAGGGGCGCAAGAGAGACCCAGTACTTC. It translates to CATSDSGRGARETQYF.

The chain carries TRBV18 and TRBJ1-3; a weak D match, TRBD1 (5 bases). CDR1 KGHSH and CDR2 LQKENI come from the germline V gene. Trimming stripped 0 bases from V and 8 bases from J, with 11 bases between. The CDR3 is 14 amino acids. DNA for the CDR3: TGTGCCAGCTCACCACCCGCGGGGGTGGACACCATATATTTT. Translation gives CASSPPAGVDTIYF.

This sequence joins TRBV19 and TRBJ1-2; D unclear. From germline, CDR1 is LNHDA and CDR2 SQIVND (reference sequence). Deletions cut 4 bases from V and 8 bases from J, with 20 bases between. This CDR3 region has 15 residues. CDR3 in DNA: TGTGCCAGTAGTACCCGATCCGACACCTTAGGAGGCTACACCTTC. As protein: CASSTRSDTLGGYTF.

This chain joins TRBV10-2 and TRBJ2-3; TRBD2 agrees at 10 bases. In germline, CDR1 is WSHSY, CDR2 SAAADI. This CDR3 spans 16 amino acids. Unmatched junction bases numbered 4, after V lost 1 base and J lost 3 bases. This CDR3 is CASSEFGSGRTDTQYF. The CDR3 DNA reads TGCGCCAGCAGTGAGTTCGGTAGCGGGAGGACAGATACGCAGTATTTT.

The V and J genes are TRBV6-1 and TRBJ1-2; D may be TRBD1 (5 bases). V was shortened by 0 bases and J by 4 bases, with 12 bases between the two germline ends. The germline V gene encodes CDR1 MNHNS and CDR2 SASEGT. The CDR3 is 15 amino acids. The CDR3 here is CASSEAPGVGYGYTF. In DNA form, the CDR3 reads TGTGCCAGCAGTGAAGCTCCGGGGGTAGGCTATGGCTACACCTTC.

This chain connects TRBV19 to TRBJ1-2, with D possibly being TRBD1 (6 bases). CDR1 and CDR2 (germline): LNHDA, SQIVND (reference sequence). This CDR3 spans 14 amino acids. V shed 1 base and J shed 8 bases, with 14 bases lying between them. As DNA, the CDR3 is TGTGCCAGTAGTATAGTGGTCTCGAGGGGGGGCTACACCTTC. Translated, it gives CASSIVVSRGGYTF.

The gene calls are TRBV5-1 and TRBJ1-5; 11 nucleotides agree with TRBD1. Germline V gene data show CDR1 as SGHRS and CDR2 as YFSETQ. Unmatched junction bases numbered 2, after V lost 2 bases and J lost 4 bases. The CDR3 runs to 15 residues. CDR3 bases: TGCGCCAGCAGCTTCGGGACAGGGGGTAATCAGCCCCAGCATTTT. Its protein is CASSFGTGGNQPQHF.

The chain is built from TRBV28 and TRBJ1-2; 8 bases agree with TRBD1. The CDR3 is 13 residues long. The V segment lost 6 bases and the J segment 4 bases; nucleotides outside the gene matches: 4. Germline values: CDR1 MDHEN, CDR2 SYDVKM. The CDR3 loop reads CASRQGQGYGYTF. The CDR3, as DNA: TGTGCCAGCAGGCAAGGACAGGGCTATGGCTACACCTTC.

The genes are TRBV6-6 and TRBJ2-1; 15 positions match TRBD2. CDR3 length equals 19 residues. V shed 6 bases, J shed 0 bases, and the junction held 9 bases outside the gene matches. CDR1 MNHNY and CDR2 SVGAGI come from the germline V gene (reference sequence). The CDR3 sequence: CASSRGLAGGFRSYNEQFF. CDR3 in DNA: TGTGCCAGCAGCCGGGGACTAGCGGGGGGTTTCCGCTCCTACAATGAGCAGTTCTTC.

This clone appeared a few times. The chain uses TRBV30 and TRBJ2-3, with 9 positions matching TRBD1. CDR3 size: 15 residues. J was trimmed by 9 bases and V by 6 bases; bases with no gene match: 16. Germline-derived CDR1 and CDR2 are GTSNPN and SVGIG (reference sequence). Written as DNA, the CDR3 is TGTGCCTGCATCGGACAGGGGAAGGGGGTATCGACGCAGTATTTT. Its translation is CACIGQGKGVSTQYF. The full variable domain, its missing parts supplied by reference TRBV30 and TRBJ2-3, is SQTIHQWPATLVQPVGSPLSLECTVEGTSNPNLYWYRQAAGRGLQLLFYSVGIGQISSEVPQNLSASRPQDRQFILSSKKLLLSDSGFYLCACIGQGKGVSTQYFGPGTRLTVL.

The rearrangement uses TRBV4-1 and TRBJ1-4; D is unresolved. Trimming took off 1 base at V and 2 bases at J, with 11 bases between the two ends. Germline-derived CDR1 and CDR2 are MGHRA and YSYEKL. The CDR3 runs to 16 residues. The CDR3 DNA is TGCGCCAGCAGCCAAGGCCTACTTCGGACTAATGAAAAACTGTTTTTT. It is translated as CASSQGLLRTNEKLFF.

CDR3 bases: TGTGCCAGCAGTGAAGTGCGGGGTGGTGGCTACACCTTC. Residues: CASSEVRGGGYTF. J is TRBJ1-2 and V is TRBV6-1; D gene ambiguous. From germline, CDR1 is MNHNS and CDR2 SASEGT. The CDR3 has 13 residues. Trimming cost V 1 base and J 7 bases, with 10 bases left between them.

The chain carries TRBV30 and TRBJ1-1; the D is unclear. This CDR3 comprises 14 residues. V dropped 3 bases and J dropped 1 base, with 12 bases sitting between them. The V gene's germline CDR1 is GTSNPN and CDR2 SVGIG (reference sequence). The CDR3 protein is CAWSAHRQNTEAFF. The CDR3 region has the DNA TGTGCCTGGAGCGCCCACAGACAGAACACTGAAGCTTTCTTT.

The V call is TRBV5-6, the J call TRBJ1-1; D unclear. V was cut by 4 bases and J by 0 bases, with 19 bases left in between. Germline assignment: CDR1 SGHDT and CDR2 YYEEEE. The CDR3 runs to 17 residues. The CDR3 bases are TGTGCCAGCAGCCCCTACGAACCGTACCGCATGAACACTGAAGCTTTCTTT. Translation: CASSPYEPYRMNTEAFF. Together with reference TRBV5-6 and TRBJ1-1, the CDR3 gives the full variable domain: DAGVTQSPTHLIKTRGQQVTLRCSPKSGHDTVSWYQQALGQGPQFIFQYYEEEERQRGNFPDRFSGHQFPNYSSELNVNALLLGDSALYLCASSPYEPYRMNTEAFFGQGTRLTVV.

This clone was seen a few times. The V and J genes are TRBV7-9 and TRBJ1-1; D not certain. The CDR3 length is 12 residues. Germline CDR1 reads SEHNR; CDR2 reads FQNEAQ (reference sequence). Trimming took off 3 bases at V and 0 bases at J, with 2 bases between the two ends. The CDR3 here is CASSFMNTEAFF. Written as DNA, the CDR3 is TGTGCCAGCAGCTTCATGAACACTGAAGCTTTCTTT.